This T cell receptor (beta chain) derives from a study of human T cells and chemical hapten exposure (dated by TCRdb to the early 2020s). About the study as a whole: For sensitization, 2% DPC in acetone was applied to an approximately 2 cm by approximately 2 cm area of upper inner arm skin. Patch testing on the upper back used Finn chambers containing 0.01% DPC, with scoring done after 6 days according to International Contact Dermatitis Research Group standards. Libraries were pooled for sequencing, and variation in per-sample TCR yields was attributed mainly to small differences in library volumes within the pool. Blood samples were taken from patients before sensitization (week 0) and then at 2, 6 and about 24 weeks after DPC sensitization. The study tracked peripheral blood TCR repertoire changes in vivo during primary and secondary sensitization to the hapten diphenylcyclopropenone (DPC) in alopecia patients. Patients additionally received weekly therapeutic DPC doses to the scalp throughout the roughly 25-week study period. Approximately 28 alopecia patients provided blood for TCR sequencing at one to four time points (pre-sensitization, 2, 6 and 24 weeks). The mostly female patient cohort included alopecia areata with under or over 50% scalp involvement, alopecia totalis and alopecia universalis. What the study reported, not specific to this receptor: Significantly more large CDR3 similarity clusters were formed by expanded TCRs than by pre-sensitization or healthy control sets, consistent with antigen-driven responses. Because every patient had alopecia, a presumed autoimmune disease, the patients' immune response might differ from that of healthy individuals. Repeated subsampling changed both the strength of the expansion versus patch-test correlation and the threshold at which the correlation became significant. DPC sensitization did not change how many TCRs were above 1 in 1000 frequency, and no evidence was found of alterations in global repertoire structure. A positive correlation was found between the number of PT1 expanded TCRs and patch test score, with significance reached at thresholds 8, 16 and 32 but not 4.

Regarding this clonotype: Its binding antigen is unknown. Per-nucleotide qualities are absent, and no much larger clonotype sits a single base away.

Measured from the cysteine to the phenylalanine, the CDR3 is 12 residues long. The DNA shown is the 36-base CDR3, in frame from base 1. Between the V and J ends, shortened by 5 bases and 0 bases respectively, the junction contains 7 bases. The germline V gene specifies SQVTM as CDR1 and ANQGSEA as CDR2. Library construction relied on RACE. Sequencing was carried out with a NextSeq 500. During library preparation, unique molecular identifiers were attached to individual cDNA molecules so that TCRs could be counted in a quantitative, reproducible way. Each blood RNA sample was used to sequence both TCR alpha and TCR beta chains. As for the original processing: Samples had a median of roughly 99,000 TCRs, with a range from about 20,000 to 690,600. The Decombinator software suite was used to annotate the V, J and CDR3 of the TCR reads. For PS versus PT1 abundance plots, all samples were subsampled to the same number of TCRs (28,000). Expanded TCRs were defined as absent before sensitization and observed at least eight times at the 2-week time point. TCRdb reprocessing: public reads trimmed at Q25 with fastp, clones called with MiXCR, in-frame beta chains kept. Records with the same CDR3 protein are collapsed into one entry carrying the most frequent genes and DNA. These V and J calls derive from TCRdb rather than the authors' analysis. For this sample the table gives some 170,000 distinct CDR3 sequences, of which around a quarter were detected only once. 2.1% of the sample rests with the top ten.

The time point label, as the study defines it: patch test 3, about 24 weeks after DPC sensitization. The label giving this sample's treatment or condition can be read as: therapeutic diphenylcyclopropenone sensitization with weekly scalp DPC. At every patch-test visit, the blood draw took place before the patch test was put on. Patients were considered eligible if aged 18 to 70, diagnosed with alopecia and deemed suitable for DPC therapy, and patients were excluded if pregnant. Unfractionated whole blood was collected in Tempus Blood RNA tubes, and total RNA was extracted from that blood. The V and J segments used are TRBV29-1 and TRBJ2-5; the D gene remains uncertain. The source material was whole blood, sampled in connection with sensitization to the hapten diphenylcyclopropenone (DPC). The sequence derives from a woman between 18 and 29 years old with alopecia areata. Some clones in this sample may be carry-over from other donors' samples. Read as DNA, the sequence is TGCAGCGTTCGTTGGTACCAAGAGACCCAGTACTTC. Its protein is CSVRWYQETQYF. Supplemented by the reference TRBV29-1 and TRBJ2-5 proteins around the CDR3, the complete variable domain is SAVISQKPSRDICQRGTSLTIQCQVDSQVTMMFWYRQQPGQSLTLIATANQGSEATYESGFVIDKFPISRPNLTFSTLTVSNMSPEDSSIYLCSVRWYQETQYFGPGTRLLVL.